The rows below give T cell receptor beta chains drawn from one sample of a study of PD-L1 blockade in urothelial cancer. Here immunoSEQ multiplex PCR was the method, and the copy in TCRdb shows in-frame clones only, minus some. The sample comprises roughly 120,000 clones, about 91% of which are singletons, and 3% to 4.5% rests with the top ten. Sequences were derived from PBMCs, sampled around atezolizumab (anti-PD-L1) treatment. The receptors originated from a man between 60 and 75 years old with urothelial cancer. Each CDR3 is given with its conserved first and last residue. The D gene is left open where the match is weak. For some rows the clone size is stated as once, few or many, or as a class when expanded; others skip it.

size: NA
D: TRBD2
J: TRBJ2-3
V: TRBV7-2
DNA: TGTGCCAGCAAAGACAGGACTAGCGGGAGAGCGGATACGCAGTATTTT
CDR3: CASKDRTSGRADTQYF

size: NA
D: NA
J: TRBJ2-5
V: TRBV9
DNA: TGTGCCAGCAGCGTAGCAGGGTACCAAGAGACCCAGTACTTC
CDR3: CASSVAGYQETQYF

size: NA
D: NA
J: TRBJ2-3
V: TRBV7-2
DNA: TGTGCCAGCAGCTTAATCGAAGCGGCTCTTACAGATACGCAGTATTTT
CDR3: CASSLIEAALTDTQYF

size: NA
D: TRBD2
J: TRBJ2-3
V: TRBV5-4
DNA: TGTGCCAGCAGGGCGGGGGGGCTGGGCACAGATACGCAGTATTTT
CDR3: CASRAGGLGTDTQYF

size: NA
D: TRBD1
J: TRBJ2-6
V: TRBV2
DNA: TGTGCCAGCAGTGATCTGGGACAGGGGGCATCACTCTCTGGGGCCAACGTCCTGACTTTC
CDR3: CASSDLGQGASLSGANVLTF

size: NA
D: NA
J: TRBJ2-1
V: TRBV11-2
DNA: TGTGCCAGCAGCTTAGTGGGGCGCCGAAGCTCCTACAATGAGCAGTTCTTC
CDR3: CASSLVGRRSSYNEQFF

size: NA
D: TRBD1
J: TRBJ2-2
V: TRBV7-9
DNA: TGTGCCAGCAGCTTAGCAGGGGGCGGTCGCACCGGGGAGCTGTTTTTT
CDR3: CASSLAGGGRTGELFF

size: NA
D: NA
J: TRBJ2-1
V: TRBV2
DNA: TGTGCCAGCAAGTTTGAGCTTTACAATGAGCAGTTCTTC
CDR3: CASKFELYNEQFF

size: NA
D: NA
J: TRBJ2-7
V: TRBV5-1
DNA: TGCGCCAGCAGCTCGCCTTCAATCGGCGAGCAGTACTTC
CDR3: CASSSPSIGEQYF

size: NA
D: TRBD2
J: TRBJ2-1
V: TRBV27
DNA: TGTGCCAGCAGTTTTTCGCGGGGGGACGGGTGGAATGAGCAGTTCTTC
CDR3: CASSFSRGDGWNEQFF

size: once
D: TRBD2
J: TRBJ2-5
V: TRBV30
DNA: TGTGCCTGGTCCCTGGGGCTAGCGGGAGAGACCCAGTACTTC
CDR3: CAWSLGLAGETQYF

size: NA
D: TRBD1
J: TRBJ2-7
V: TRBV5-5
DNA: TGTGCCAGCAGCTTGGGACAGGGGGCCTACGAGCAGTACTTC
CDR3: CASSLGQGAYEQYF

size: NA
D: TRBD2
J: TRBJ2-1
V: TRBV6-6
DNA: TGTGCCAGCAGCTACCCGGGACTAGCGGGGGGATCTCAGTTCTTC
CDR3: CASSYPGLAGGSQFF

size: NA
D: NA
J: TRBJ2-3
V: TRBV2
DNA: TGTGCCAGCAGTGTTTCGGGTAGTCCAGATACGCAGTATTTT
CDR3: CASSVSGSPDTQYF

size: NA
D: NA
J: TRBJ2-1
V: TRBV10-3
DNA: TGTGCCATCAGTGAGTCAGGGGACAATGAGCAGTTCTTC
CDR3: CAISESGDNEQFF

size: NA
D: TRBD1
J: TRBJ2-5
V: TRBV5-6
DNA: TGTGCCAGCAGCTTGTATGGGACAGGGGAGACCCAGTACTTC
CDR3: CASSLYGTGETQYF

size: NA
D: NA
J: TRBJ1-2
V: TRBV28
DNA: TGTGCCAGCAGTTTCTCTCCCTTCTATGGCTACACCTTC
CDR3: CASSFSPFYGYTF

size: NA
D: TRBD2
J: TRBJ2-1
V: TRBV7-2
DNA: TGTGCCAGCAGCCCCGAAGGTCTAGCGGGGGGGCAGTTCTTC
CDR3: CASSPEGLAGGQFF

size: NA
D: NA
J: TRBJ1-2
V: TRBV7-2
DNA: TGTGCCAGCAGCTTGTCCGGGGACTATGGCTACACCTTC
CDR3: CASSLSGDYGYTF

size: NA
D: TRBD2
J: TRBJ2-1
V: TRBV18
DNA: TGTGCCAGCTCACGTGGGACTAGCGTTGAGAATGAGCAGTTCTTC
CDR3: CASSRGTSVENEQFF